Listed below are T cell receptor beta chains from one sample, sequenced in a study of breast tumors, draining lymph nodes, adjacent tissues. Via MiXCR, TCRdb re-called the multiplex PCR reads, giving one row per CDR3 protein. The sample comprises 290,000 or so distinct CDR3 sequences, over 30% of which are singletons, and around 1.1% rests with the top ten. The sample consisted of axillary lymph node tissue. The receptors were sampled from a female donor with breast cancer. Some clones in this sample may be carry-over from other donors' samples. Each CDR3 is given with its conserved first and last residue. Fields, in order: clone size, D gene, V gene, J gene, CDR3 DNA, CDR3 protein. The D gene is left open where the match is weak. Size tells how often a clone was seen (once, few, many) or the class of an expanded clone, and some rows leave it out.

size: -
D: -
V: TRBV9
J: TRBJ1-6
DNA: TGTGCCAGCAGCCTAGAGGGGAGGGGAAATTCACCCCTCCACTTT
CDR3: CASSLEGRGNSPLHF

size: -
D: TRBD2
V: TRBV6-6
J: TRBJ2-7
DNA: TGTGCCAGCAGACCACCCCTAGCGGGGACCTACGGGCAGTACTTC
CDR3: CASRPPLAGTYGQYF

size: many
D: -
V: TRBV11-3
J: TRBJ2-1
DNA: TGTGCCAGCAGCTTAGGACGTAACAATGAGCAGTTCTTC
CDR3: CASSLGRNNEQFF

size: many
D: TRBD2
V: TRBV10-1
J: TRBJ2-5
DNA: TGCGCCAGCTCCAGCGGGAGCATTGAAGAGACCCAGTACTTC
CDR3: CASSSGSIEETQYF

size: few
D: TRBD2
V: TRBV12-5
J: TRBJ2-1
DNA: TGTGCTAGTGGTTTCCCCCCCTCCGGGACTAGCGGGTGGGGCTCCTACAATGAGCAGTTCTTC
CDR3: CASGFPPSGTSGWGSYNEQFF

size: many
D: -
V: TRBV20-1
J: TRBJ1-5
DNA: TGCAGTGCCGCAGGGCAATTCAATCAGCCCCAGCATTTT
CDR3: CSAAGQFNQPQHF

size: many
D: -
V: TRBV7-2
J: TRBJ1-3
DNA: TGTGCCAGCAGCCGAACTGGGACAAAGACTGGAAACACCATATATTTT
CDR3: CASSRTGTKTGNTIYF

size: many
D: -
V: TRBV7-6
J: TRBJ2-5
DNA: TGTGCCAGCAGCTTAGGGCAGGGAGGCGGAGAGACCCAGTACTTC
CDR3: CASSLGQGGGETQYF

size: many
D: TRBD2
V: TRBV7-2
J: TRBJ2-1
DNA: TGTGCCAGCAGGCTAGCGACTAGCGGGAGGTATGTTGAGCAGTTCTTC
CDR3: CASRLATSGRYVEQFF

size: many
D: -
V: TRBV12-3/TRBV12-4
J: TRBJ1-5
DNA: TGTGCCAGCAGTTTATATCAGGGTCGAGGCAATCAGCCCCAGCATTTT
CDR3: CASSLYQGRGNQPQHF

size: many
D: TRBD1
V: TRBV20-1
J: TRBJ1-2
DNA: TGCAGTGCTAGGGGCGGGGGGACAGGGGGTGGGAGGAACTATGGCTACACCTTC
CDR3: CSARGGGTGGGRNYGYTF

size: many
D: -
V: TRBV25-1
J: TRBJ2-2
DNA: TGTGCCAGCAGTGGCAGCGGCACCGGGGAGCTGTTTTTT
CDR3: CASSGSGTGELFF

size: many
D: -
V: TRBV7-9
J: TRBJ1-2
DNA: TGTGCCAGCAGCCCTACTAAGGAGGGCGGTGGCTACACCTTC
CDR3: CASSPTKEGGGYTF

size: many
D: TRBD2
V: TRBV5-6
J: TRBJ2-1
DNA: TGTGCCAGCAGCTTGGAGGCCGTGCTAGCGGGGTACAATGAGCAGTTCTTC
CDR3: CASSLEAVLAGYNEQFF

size: -
D: -
V: TRBV28
J: TRBJ2-7
DNA: TGTGCCAGCACAGATGGGGCAGGGAGCTCCTACGAGCAGTACTTC
CDR3: CASTDGAGSSYEQYF

size: -
D: -
V: TRBV27
J: TRBJ1-3
DNA: TGTGCCAGCGGGGGACTTGGAGGGGACGGCTACACCATATATTTT
CDR3: CASGGLGGDGYTIYF

size: many
D: -
V: TRBV12-3/TRBV12-4
J: TRBJ1-2
DNA: TGTGCCAGCAACCCAAACTGGGGGATCGTTTATGGCTACACCTTC
CDR3: CASNPNWGIVYGYTF

size: -
D: -
V: TRBV15
J: TRBJ2-7
DNA: TGTGCCACCAGCAGAAATCTGATTAGCGGCCACGAGCAGTACTTC
CDR3: CATSRNLISGHEQYF

size: many
D: -
V: TRBV20-1
J: TRBJ2-5
DNA: TGCAGTGGGGAACACCAAGAGACCCAGTACTTC
CDR3: CSGEHQETQYF

size: many
D: TRBD1
V: TRBV4-1
J: TRBJ1-2
DNA: TGCGCCAGCAGCCAAGACGCCGGGACAGGGACTGGTGGCTACACCTTC
CDR3: CASSQDAGTGTGGYTF

size: once
D: -
V: TRBV6-6
J: TRBJ2-7
DNA: TGTGCCAGCAGTCACTCGATAAACGGCCATAACTCCTACGAGCAGTACTTC
CDR3: CASSHSINGHNSYEQYF

size: -
D: -
V: TRBV10-3
J: TRBJ2-3
DNA: TGTGCCATCAGTGGGACTGACTACACAGATACGCAGTATTTT
CDR3: CAISGTDYTDTQYF

size: many
D: -
V: TRBV2
J: TRBJ2-3
DNA: TGTGCCAGCAGTGCCCGGGAGAGCGGCACAGATACGCAGTATTTT
CDR3: CASSARESGTDTQYF

size: many
D: -
V: TRBV12-3/TRBV12-4
J: TRBJ1-5
DNA: TGTGCCAGCAGTTTCGAGCCCGGGGCTAATCAGCCCCAGCATTTT
CDR3: CASSFEPGANQPQHF

size: many
D: -
V: TRBV29-1
J: TRBJ1-1
DNA: TGCAGCGTGTCGAACACTGAAGCTTTCTTT
CDR3: CSVSNTEAFF

size: many
D: TRBD2
V: TRBV11-1
J: TRBJ2-2
DNA: TGTGCCAGCAGCTTAGGAGATGGACTAGCGAGTCGCACCGGGGAGCTGTTTTTT
CDR3: CASSLGDGLASRTGELFF

size: many
D: -
V: TRBV29-1
J: TRBJ2-2
DNA: TGCAGCGGAAGGACAGCGGACGGGGAGCTGTTTTTT
CDR3: CSGRTADGELFF

size: many
D: -
V: TRBV20-1
J: TRBJ2-3
DNA: TGCAGTGCTAGAGATCTTAGGGATTCAGGTCCAGATACGCAGTATTTT
CDR3: CSARDLRDSGPDTQYF

size: -
D: -
V: TRBV14
J: TRBJ1-6
DNA: -
CDR3: CASSVGPGATSPPHF

size: -
D: TRBD1
V: TRBV19
J: TRBJ1-4
DNA: TGTGCCAGTAGTATGGGGCAGGGACAGGGGATTGGGAAACTGTTTTTT
CDR3: CASSMGQGQGIGKLFF

size: many
D: TRBD2
V: TRBV5-8
J: TRBJ2-2
DNA: TGTGCCAGCAGACTAGCGGGGGCGAACACCGGGGAGCTGTTTTTT
CDR3: CASRLAGANTGELFF

size: -
D: -
V: TRBV30
J: TRBJ1-3
DNA: TGTGCCTGGACCAAGGACAGAGGGTTGGACACCATATATTTT
CDR3: CAWTKDRGLDTIYF

size: -
D: TRBD1
V: TRBV27
J: TRBJ2-7
DNA: TGTGCCAGCAGTATAGAAAGGGGGCAATACGAGCAGTACTTC
CDR3: CASSIERGQYEQYF

size: many
D: -
V: TRBV29-1
J: TRBJ1-5
DNA: TGCAGCGTTGGGGGGGACATCAATCAGCCCCAGCATTTT
CDR3: CSVGGDINQPQHF

size: many
D: TRBD1
V: TRBV5-6
J: TRBJ2-7
DNA: TGTGCCAGCAGCTTGAGGGGGCCGACTGCCCTTGGGCAGTACTTC
CDR3: CASSLRGPTALGQYF

size: many
D: TRBD1
V: TRBV4-2
J: TRBJ1-2
DNA: TGTGCCAGCAGCGGACGGACAGGGTACTATGGCTACACCTTC
CDR3: CASSGRTGYYGYTF